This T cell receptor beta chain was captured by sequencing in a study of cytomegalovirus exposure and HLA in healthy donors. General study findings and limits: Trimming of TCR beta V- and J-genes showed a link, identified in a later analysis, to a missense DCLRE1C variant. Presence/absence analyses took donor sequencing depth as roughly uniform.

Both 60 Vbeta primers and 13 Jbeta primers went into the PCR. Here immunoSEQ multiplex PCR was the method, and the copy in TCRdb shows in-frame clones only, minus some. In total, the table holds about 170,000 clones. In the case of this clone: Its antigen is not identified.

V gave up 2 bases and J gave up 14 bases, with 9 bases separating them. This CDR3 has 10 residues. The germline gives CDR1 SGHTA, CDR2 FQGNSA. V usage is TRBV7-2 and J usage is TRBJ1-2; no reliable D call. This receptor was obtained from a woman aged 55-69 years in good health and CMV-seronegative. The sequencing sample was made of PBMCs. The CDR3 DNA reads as TGTGCCAGCAGCTTAAATTCCGGGACCTTC. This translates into CASSLNSGTF.